These 5 T cell receptor beta chains were all obtained from the same sample, sequenced in a study of identical twins. From the 5' RACE reads, TCRdb called clonotypes with MiXCR, one entry per CDR3 protein. Of 250,000 or so distinct CDR3 sequences in the sample, approximately 8.3% were seen once. The same specimen was also included in a second study, on yellow fever vaccine responses in identical twins.

Source material: CD8+ T cells sorted from blood. The receptors shown here come from a woman aged 18-30 years in good health.

The table lists this clonotype with a few counts. The chain has TRBV24-1 and TRBJ2-1; the D gene is possibly TRBD1 (5 bases). V lost 7 bases, J lost 0 bases, and 6 bases lay in between. CDR1 is KGHDR, CDR2 SFDVKD, per germline. There are 13 residues in the CDR3. In DNA form, the CDR3 reads TGTGCCACCAGAGACAGCTCCTACAATGAGCAGTTCTTC. Amino acid sequence: CATRDSSYNEQFF.

This clonotype was seen more than once but under ten times. The CDR3: CASSLSTSGVTDTQYF. The CDR3 DNA follows: TGTGCCAGCAGTTTATCGACTAGCGGGGTCACAGATACGCAGTATTTT. The J gene is TRBJ2-3, the V gene TRBV12-3 or TRBV12-4; 11 bases are shared with TRBD2. J lost 2 bases, V lost 2 bases, and 3 bases had no gene match. The CDR3 runs to 16 residues.

The chain joins TRBV11-2 to TRBJ2-1, with no clear D. V lost 10 bases and J lost 1, with 11 bases in between. The CDR3 totals 13 residues. Looked up from germline, CDR1 is SGHAT and CDR2 is FQNNGV. The CDR3 sequence is CAISTGSYNEQFF. The CDR3 DNA is TGTGCCATTTCTACCGGGTCCTACAATGAGCAGTTCTTC.

This clonotype showed up just a few times. The rearrangement joins TRBV27 to TRBJ2-1; the match to TRBD2 covers 7 bases. The CDR3 loop spans 15 amino acids. CDR1 and CDR2 (germline): MNHEY, SMNVEV (reference sequence). Unmatched junction bases numbered 7, after V lost 7 bases and J lost 1 base. DNA for the CDR3: TGTGCCAGCACCACCCTAGCGGCGTCCTACAATGAGCAGTTCTTC. Residues: CASTTLAASYNEQFF.

The chain joins TRBV4-2 to TRBJ2-1; D tentatively reads TRBD1 or TRBD2 (6 bases each). There are 16 residues in the CDR3. Germline loops: CDR1 LGHNA, CDR2 YNFKEQ. The V end lost 3 bases, the J end lost 1 base, and 13 bases lay between the germline ends. Here the CDR3 reads CASSQEGGRSYNEQFF. The CDR3 DNA follows: TGTGCCAGCAGCCAGGAGGGGGGTAGGTCCTACAATGAGCAGTTCTTC.